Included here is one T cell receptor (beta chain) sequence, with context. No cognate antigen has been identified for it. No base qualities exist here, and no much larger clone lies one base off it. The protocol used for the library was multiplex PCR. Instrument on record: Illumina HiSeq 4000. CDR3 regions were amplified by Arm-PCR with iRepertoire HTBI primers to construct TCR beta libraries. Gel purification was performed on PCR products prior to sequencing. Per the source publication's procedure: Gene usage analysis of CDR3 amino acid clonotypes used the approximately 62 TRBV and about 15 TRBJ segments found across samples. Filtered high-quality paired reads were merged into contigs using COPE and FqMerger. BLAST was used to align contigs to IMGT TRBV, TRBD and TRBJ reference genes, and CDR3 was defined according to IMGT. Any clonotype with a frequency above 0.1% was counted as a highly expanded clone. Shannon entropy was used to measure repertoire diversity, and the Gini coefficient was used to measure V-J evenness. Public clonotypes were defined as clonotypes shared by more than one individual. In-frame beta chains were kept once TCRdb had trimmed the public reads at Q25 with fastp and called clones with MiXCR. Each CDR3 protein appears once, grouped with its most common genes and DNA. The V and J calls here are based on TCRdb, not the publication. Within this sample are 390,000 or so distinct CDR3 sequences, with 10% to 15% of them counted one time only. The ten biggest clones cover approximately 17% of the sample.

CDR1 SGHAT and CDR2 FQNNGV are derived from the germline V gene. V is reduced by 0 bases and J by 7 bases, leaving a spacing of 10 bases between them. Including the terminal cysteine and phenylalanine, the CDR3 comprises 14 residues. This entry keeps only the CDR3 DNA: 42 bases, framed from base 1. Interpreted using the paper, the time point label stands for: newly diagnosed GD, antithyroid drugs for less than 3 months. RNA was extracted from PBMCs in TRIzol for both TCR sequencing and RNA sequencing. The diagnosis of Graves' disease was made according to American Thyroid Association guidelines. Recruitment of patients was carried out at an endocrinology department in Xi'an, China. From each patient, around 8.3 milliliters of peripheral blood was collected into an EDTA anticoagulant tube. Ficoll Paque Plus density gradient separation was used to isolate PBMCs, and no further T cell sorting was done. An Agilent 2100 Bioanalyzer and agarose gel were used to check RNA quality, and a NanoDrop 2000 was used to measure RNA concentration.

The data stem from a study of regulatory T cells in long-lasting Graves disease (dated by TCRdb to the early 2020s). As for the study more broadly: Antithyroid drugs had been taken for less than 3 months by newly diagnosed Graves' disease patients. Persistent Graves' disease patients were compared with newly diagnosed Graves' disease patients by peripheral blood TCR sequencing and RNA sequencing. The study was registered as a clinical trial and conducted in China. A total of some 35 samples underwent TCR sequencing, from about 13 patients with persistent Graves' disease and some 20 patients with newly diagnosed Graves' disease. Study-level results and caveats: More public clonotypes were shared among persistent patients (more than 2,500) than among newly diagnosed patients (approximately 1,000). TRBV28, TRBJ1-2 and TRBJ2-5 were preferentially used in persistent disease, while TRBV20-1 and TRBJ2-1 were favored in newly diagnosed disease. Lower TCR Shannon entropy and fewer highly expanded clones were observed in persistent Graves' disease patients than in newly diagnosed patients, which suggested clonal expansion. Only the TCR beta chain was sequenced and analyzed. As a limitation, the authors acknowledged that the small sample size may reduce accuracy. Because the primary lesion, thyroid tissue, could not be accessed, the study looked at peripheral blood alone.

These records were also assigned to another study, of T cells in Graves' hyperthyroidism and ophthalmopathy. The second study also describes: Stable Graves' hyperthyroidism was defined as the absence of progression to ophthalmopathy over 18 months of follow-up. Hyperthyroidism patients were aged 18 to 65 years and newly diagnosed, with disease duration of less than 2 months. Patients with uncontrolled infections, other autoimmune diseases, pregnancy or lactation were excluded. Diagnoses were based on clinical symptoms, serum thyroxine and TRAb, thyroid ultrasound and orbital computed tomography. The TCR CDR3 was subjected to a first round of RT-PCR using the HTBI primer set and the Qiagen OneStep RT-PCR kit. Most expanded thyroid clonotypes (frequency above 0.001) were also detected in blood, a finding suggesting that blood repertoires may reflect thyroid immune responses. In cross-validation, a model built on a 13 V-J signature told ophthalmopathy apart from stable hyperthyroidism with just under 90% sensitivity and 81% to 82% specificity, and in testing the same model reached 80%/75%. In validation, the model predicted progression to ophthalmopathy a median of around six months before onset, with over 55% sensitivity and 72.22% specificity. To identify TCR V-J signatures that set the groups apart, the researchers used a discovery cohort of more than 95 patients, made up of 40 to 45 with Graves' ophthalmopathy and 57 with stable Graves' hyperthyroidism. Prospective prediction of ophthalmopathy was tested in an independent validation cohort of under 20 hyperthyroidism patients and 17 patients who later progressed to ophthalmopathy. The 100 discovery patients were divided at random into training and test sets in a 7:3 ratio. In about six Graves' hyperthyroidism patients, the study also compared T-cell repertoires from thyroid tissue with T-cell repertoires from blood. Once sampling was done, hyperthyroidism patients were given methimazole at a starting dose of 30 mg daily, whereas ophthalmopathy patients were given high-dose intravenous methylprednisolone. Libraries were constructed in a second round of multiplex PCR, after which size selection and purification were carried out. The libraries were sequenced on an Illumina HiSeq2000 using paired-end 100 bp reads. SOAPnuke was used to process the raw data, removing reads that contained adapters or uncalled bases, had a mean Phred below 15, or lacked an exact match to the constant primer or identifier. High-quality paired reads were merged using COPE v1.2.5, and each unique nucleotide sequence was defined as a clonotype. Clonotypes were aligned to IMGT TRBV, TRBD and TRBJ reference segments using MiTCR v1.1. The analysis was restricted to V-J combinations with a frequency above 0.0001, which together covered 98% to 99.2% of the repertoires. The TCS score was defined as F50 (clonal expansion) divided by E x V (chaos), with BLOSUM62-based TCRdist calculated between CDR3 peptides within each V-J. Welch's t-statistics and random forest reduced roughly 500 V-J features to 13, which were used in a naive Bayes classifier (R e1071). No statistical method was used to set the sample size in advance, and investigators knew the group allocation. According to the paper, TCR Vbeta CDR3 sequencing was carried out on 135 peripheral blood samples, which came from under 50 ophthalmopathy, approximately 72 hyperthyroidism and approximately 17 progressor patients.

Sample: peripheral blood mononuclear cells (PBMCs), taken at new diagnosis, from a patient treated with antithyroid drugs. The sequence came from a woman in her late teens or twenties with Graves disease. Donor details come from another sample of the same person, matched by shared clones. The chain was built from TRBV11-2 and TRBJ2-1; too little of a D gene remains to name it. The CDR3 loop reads CASSLDGDLNEQFF. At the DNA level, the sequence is TGTGCCAGCAGCTTAGATGGGGATTTAAATGAGCAGTTCTTC. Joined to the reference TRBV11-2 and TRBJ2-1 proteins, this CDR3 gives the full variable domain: EAGVAQSPRYKIIEKRQSVAFWCNPISGHATLYWYQQILGQGPKLLIQFQNNGVVDDSQLPKDRFSAERLKGVDSTLKIQPAKLEDSAVYLCASSLDGDLNEQFFGPGTRLTVL.